This entry lists 9 T cell receptor beta chains sequenced from one sample in a study of cytomegalovirus exposure and HLA in healthy donors. PCR amplification relied on 60 Vbeta primers (plus 13 Jbeta primers). Produced via immunoSEQ multiplex PCR; TCRdb's table is partial and in-frame only. The table includes 140,000 or so clones, around three quarters detected once. Sequenced material: PBMCs. The receptors originated from a man aged 40-49 years in good health and CMV-seronegative.

V gene TRBV11-2 combines with J gene TRBJ1-4; tentatively, D is TRBD1 (6 bases). V was pared by 4 bases and J by 3 bases, with 9 bases between. This CDR3 is built from 14 residues. Germline lookup yields CDR1 SGHAT and CDR2 FQNNGV. CDR3 region: CASSSGTSNEKLFF. CDR3 coding DNA: TGTGCCAGCAGCTCCGGGACATCTAATGAAAAACTGTTTTTT.

V gene TRBV4-2 combines with J gene TRBJ2-7, with D tentatively TRBD1 (7 bases). Trimming took 6 bases from V and 4 from J, leaving 16 bases between them. CDR1 and CDR2 (germline): LGHNA, YNFKEQ. The CDR3 runs 14 residues. The chain's CDR3 is CASSPLTGRYEQYF. CDR3 nucleotides: TGTGCCAGCAGTCCCCTGACAGGGAGGTACGAGCAGTACTTC.

The rearrangement uses TRBV5-1 and TRBJ2-7; tentative D call: TRBD1 (6 bases). The germline V gene has CDR1 SGHRS and CDR2 YFSETQ. The CDR3 runs to 14 residues. Deletions cut 5 bases from V and 0 bases from J, with 12 bases between. CDR3 residues: CASRKQGSSYEQYF. CDR3 nucleotides: TGCGCCAGCAGAAAGCAGGGGAGCTCCTACGAGCAGTACTTC.

The chain combines TRBV28 with TRBJ1-2, with D possibly TRBD1 on 5 matching bases. Trimming took 3 bases from V and 4 from J, leaving 9 bases between them. The CDR3 is 13 amino acids. Germline values: CDR1 MDHEN, CDR2 SYDVKM. This CDR3 reads CASSFGQGYGYTF. Written as DNA, the CDR3 is TGTGCCAGCAGTTTTGGGCAGGGCTATGGCTACACCTTC.

The chain has TRBV4-1 and TRBJ1-1, with D hard to call. Germline assignment: CDR1 MGHRA and CDR2 YSYEKL. With 3 bases removed from V and 5 bases from J, the gap between germline ends came to 13 bases. This CDR3 contains 14 residues. The CDR3 sequence is CASSQSMGRTEAFF. The DNA for the CDR3 is TGCGCCAGCAGCCAGTCTATGGGGAGGACTGAAGCTTTCTTT.

The chain links TRBV4-1 to TRBJ2-7; D is unresolved. V gave up 3 bases and J gave up 0 bases, with 12 bases separating them. Germline CDR1 MGHRA, CDR2 YSYEKL. The CDR3 spans 15 residues. The CDR3 spells CASSQSRDFSYEQYF. In nucleotides, the CDR3 is TGCGCCAGCAGCCAGAGTAGAGATTTCTCCTACGAGCAGTACTTC.

The gene calls are TRBV18 and TRBJ1-5; 9 bases fit TRBD1. CDR1 and CDR2 (germline): KGHSH, LQKENI. This CDR3 contains 17 residues. Trimming took 3 bases from V and 3 from J; bases not matched to a gene: 9. The CDR3 protein is CASSPAIQGANNQPQHF. CDR3 nucleotide sequence: TGTGCCAGCTCACCGGCAATACAGGGGGCTAACAATCAGCCCCAGCATTTT.

The chain couples TRBV6-6 to TRBJ2-1, with D possibly matching TRBD2 (5 bases). The V gene's germline CDR1 is MNHNY and CDR2 SVGAGI (reference sequence). The ends were cut back, 5 bases at V and 2 bases at J, with 10 bases in the middle. The CDR3 is 14 amino acids. Here the CDR3 reads CASSPLEAYNEQFF. CDR3 sequence (DNA): TGTGCCAGCAGTCCTCTGGAGGCCTACAATGAGCAGTTCTTC.

This chain uses TRBV19 with TRBJ2-2; 9 bases are shared with TRBD1. The CDR3 runs to 16 residues. Germline V gene sequence: CDR1 LNHDA, CDR2 SQIVND (reference sequence). V dropped 4 bases and J dropped 3; count of bases not matched to a gene: 6. Here the CDR3 reads CASSKTGTGHTGELFF. Here the CDR3 DNA reads TGTGCCAGTAGTAAAACCGGGACAGGGCACACCGGGGAGCTGTTTTTT.